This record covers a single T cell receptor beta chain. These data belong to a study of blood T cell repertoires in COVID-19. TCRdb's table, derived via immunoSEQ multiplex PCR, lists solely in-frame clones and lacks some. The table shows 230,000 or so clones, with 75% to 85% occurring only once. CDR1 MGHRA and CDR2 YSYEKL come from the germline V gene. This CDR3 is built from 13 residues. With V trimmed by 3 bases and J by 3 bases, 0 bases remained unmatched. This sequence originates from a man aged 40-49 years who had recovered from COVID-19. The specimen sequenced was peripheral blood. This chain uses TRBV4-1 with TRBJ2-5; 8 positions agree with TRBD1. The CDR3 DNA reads TGCGCCAGCAGCCAGACAGGGGAAGAGACCCAGTACTTC. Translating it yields CASSQTGEETQYF.